This TCR beta chain was retrieved from a study of blood T cell repertoires in COVID-19. Across the whole study: Sites across the United States, Italy and Spain contributed samples from acute and convalescent COVID-19. PBMCs, B-cell-depleted T cells, or T cells were the source of the cDNA or gDNA that made up the material.

This clone rates as medium-sized. The J segment lost 7 bases and the V segment lost 0 bases, leaving 3 bases of the junction unmatched. Per the germline V gene, CDR1 is SGHDT and CDR2 is YYEEEE. The CDR3 totals 14 residues. Per the study methods: Amplification from reference gene primers served as the basis for estimated nucleated cell counts. Clones were read by immunoSEQ multiplex PCR, and TCRdb kept only the in-frame ones, dropping some. V, J and clone size are those of that table, while D and trimming were read from the DNA. The sample shows 65,000 to 80,000 clones, around 86% of them seen only once.

The V call is TRBV5-6, the J call TRBJ1-2, with TRBD1 matching 10 bases. The sequencing sample was made of peripheral blood. This clonotype was sampled from a man between 45 and 60 years old with active COVID-19. The CDR3 nucleotides read TGTGCCAGCAGCTTGGGAGGACAGGGGGGTGGCTACACCTTC. Translating gives CASSLGGQGGGYTF. Filled out from reference TRBV5-6 and TRBJ1-2, the complete variable domain reads DAGVTQSPTHLIKTRGQQVTLRCSPKSGHDTVSWYQQALGQGPQFIFQYYEEEERQRGNFPDRFSGHQFPNYSSELNVNALLLGDSALYLCASSLGGQGGGYTFGSGTRLTVV.